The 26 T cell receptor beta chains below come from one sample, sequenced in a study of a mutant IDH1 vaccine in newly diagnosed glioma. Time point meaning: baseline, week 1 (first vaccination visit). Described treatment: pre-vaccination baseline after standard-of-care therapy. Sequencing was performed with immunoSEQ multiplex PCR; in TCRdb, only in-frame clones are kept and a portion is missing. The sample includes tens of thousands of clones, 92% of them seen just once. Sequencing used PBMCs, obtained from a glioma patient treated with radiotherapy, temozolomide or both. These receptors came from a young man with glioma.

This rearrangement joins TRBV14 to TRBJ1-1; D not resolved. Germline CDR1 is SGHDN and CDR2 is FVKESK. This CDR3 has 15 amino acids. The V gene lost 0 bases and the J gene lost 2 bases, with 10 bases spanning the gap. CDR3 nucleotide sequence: TGTGCCAGCAGCCAAGATGGAGGGTTTAACACTGAAGCTTTCTTT. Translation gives CASSQDGGFNTEAFF.

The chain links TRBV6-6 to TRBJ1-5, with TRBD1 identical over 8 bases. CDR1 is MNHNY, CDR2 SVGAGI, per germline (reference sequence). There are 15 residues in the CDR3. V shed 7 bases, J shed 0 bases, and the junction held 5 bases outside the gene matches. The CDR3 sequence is CASKQGGPSNQPQHF. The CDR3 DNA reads TGTGCCAGCAAACAGGGGGGACCTAGCAATCAGCCCCAGCATTTT.

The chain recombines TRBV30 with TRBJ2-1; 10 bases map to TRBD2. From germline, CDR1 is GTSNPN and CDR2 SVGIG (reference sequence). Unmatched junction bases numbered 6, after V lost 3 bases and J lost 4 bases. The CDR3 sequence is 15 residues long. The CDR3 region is CAWSRGTSAYNEQFF. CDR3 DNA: TGTGCCTGGAGCCGCGGGACTAGCGCTTACAATGAGCAGTTCTTC.

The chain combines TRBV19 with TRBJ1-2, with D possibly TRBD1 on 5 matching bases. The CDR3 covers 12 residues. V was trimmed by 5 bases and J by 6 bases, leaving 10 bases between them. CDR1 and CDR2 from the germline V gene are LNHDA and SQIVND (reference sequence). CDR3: CASSWAGNGYTF. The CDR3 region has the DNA TGTGCCAGTAGTTGGGCAGGGAATGGCTACACCTTC. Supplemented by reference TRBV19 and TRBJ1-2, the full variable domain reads DGGITQSPKYLFRKEGQNVTLSCEQNLNHDAMYWYRQDPGQGLRLIYYSQIVNDFQKGDIAEGYSVSREKKESFPLTVTSAQKNPTAFYLCASSWAGNGYTFGSGTRLTVV.

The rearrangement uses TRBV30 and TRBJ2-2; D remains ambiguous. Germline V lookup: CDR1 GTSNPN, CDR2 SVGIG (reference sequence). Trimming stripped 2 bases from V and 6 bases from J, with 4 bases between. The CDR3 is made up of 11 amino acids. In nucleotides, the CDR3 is TGTGCCTGGAGTCTCTCCGGGGAGCTGTTTTTT. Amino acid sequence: CAWSLSGELFF.

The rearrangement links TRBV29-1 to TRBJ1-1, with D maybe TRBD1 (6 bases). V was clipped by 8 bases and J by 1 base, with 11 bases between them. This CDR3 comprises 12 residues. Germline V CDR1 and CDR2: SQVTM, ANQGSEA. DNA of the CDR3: TGCAGCTTACGGGACACGAACACTGAAGCTTTCTTT. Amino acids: CSLRDTNTEAFF.

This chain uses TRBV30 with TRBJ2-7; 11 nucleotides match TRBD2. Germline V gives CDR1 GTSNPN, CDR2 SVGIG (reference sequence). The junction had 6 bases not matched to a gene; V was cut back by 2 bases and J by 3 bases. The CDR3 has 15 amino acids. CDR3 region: CAWSPKTSGNYEQYF. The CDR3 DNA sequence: TGTGCCTGGAGTCCAAAGACTAGCGGGAACTACGAGCAGTACTTC.

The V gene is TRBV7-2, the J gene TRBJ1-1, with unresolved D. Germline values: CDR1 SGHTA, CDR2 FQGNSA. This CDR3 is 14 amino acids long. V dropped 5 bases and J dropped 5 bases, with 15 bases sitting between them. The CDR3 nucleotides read TGTGCCAGCAGCCTTCCGCGGCCGGCTACTGAAGCTTTCTTT. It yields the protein CASSLPRPATEAFF.

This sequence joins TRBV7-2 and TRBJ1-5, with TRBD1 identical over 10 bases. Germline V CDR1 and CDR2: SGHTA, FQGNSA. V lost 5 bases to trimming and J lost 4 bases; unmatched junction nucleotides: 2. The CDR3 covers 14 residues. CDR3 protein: CASSRQGANQPQHF. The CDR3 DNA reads TGTGCCAGCAGCCGACAGGGGGCAAATCAGCCCCAGCATTTT.

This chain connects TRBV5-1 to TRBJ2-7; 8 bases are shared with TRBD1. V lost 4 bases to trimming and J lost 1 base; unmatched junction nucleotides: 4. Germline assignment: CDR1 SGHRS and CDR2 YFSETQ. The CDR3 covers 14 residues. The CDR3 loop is CASSPGTGSYEQYF. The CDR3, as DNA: TGCGCCAGCAGCCCCGGGACAGGTTCCTACGAGCAGTACTTC.

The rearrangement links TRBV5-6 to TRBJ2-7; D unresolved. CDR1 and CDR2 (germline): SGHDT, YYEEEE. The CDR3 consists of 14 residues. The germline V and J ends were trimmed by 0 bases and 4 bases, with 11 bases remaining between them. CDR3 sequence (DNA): TGTGCCAGCAGCTTGGCAGCGATGAGATACGAGCAGTACTTC. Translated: CASSLAAMRYEQYF.

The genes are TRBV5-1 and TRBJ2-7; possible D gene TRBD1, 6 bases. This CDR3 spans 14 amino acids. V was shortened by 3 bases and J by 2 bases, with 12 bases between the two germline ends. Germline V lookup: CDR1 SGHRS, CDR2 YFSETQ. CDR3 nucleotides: TGCGCCAGCAGCTCCAGGGGTACCCCCTACGAGCAGTACTTC. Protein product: CASSSRGTPYEQYF.

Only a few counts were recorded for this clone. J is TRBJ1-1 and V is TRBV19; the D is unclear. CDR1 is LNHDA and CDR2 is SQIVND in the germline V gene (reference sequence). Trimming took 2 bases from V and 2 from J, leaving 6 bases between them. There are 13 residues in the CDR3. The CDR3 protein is CASSITSNTEAFF. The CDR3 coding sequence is TGTGCCAGTAGTATAACGTCTAACACTGAAGCTTTCTTT.

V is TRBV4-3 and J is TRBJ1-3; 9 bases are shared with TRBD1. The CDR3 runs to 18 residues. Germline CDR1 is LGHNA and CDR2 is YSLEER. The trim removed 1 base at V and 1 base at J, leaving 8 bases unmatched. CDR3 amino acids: CASSQVGTGFSSGNTIYF. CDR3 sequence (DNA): TGCGCCAGCAGCCAAGTAGGGACAGGGTTTTCTTCTGGAAACACCATATATTTT.

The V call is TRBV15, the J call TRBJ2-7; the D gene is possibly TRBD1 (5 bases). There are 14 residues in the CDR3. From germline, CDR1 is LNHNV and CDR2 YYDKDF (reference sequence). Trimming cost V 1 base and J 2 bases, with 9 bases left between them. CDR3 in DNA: TGTGCCACCAGCAGAGTGCAGGGCGCCTACGAGCAGTACTTC. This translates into CATSRVQGAYEQYF.

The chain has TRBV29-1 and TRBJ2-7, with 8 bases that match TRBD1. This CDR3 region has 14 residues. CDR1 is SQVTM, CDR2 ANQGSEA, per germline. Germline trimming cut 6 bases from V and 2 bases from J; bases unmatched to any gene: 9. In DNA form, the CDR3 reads TGCAGCGTCGCCGGGACAGGCGATACCTACGAGCAGTACTTC. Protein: CSVAGTGDTYEQYF.

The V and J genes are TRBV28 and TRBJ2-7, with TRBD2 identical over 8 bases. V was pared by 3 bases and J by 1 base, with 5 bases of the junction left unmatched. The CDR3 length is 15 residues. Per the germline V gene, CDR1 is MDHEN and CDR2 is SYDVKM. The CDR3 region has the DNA TGTGCCAGCAGTTTTAGCGGGGTAATATCCTACGAGCAGTACTTC. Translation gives CASSFSGVISYEQYF.

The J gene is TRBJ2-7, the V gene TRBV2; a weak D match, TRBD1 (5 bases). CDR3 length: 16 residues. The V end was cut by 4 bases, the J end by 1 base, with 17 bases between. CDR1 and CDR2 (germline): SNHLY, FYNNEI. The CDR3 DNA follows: TGTGCCAGCAGTGGGGGCGCACGGATGCCTTCCTACGAGCAGTACTTC. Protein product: CASSGGARMPSYEQYF.

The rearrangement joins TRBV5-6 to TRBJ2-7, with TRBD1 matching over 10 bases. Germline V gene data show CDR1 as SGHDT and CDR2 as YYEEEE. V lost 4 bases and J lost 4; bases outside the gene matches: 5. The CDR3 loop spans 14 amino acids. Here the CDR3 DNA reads TGTGCCAGCAGCCCCAGACAGGGGGCGTACGAGCAGTACTTC. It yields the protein CASSPRQGAYEQYF.

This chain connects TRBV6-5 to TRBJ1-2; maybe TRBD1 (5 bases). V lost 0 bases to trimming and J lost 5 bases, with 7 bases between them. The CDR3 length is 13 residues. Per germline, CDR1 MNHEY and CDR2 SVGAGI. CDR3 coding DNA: TGTGCCAGCAGTTACTCGAGACAGTATGGCTACACCTTC. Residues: CASSYSRQYGYTF.

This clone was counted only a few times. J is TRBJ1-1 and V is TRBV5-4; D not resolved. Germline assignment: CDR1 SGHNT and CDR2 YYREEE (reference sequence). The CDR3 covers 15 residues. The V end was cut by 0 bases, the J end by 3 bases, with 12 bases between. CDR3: CASSLGARADTEAFF. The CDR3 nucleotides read TGTGCCAGCAGCTTGGGGGCTAGAGCGGACACTGAAGCTTTCTTT.

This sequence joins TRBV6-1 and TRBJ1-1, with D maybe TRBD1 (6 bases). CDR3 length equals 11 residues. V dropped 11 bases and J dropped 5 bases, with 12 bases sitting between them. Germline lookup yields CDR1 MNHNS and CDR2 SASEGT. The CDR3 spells CASRGRTEAFF. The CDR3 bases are TGTGCCTCCCGGGGGCGTACTGAAGCTTTCTTT.

The CDR3 coding sequence is TGTGCCTGGAACAGGGGTGTTTGGACTGAAGCTTTCTTT. It is translated as CAWNRGVWTEAFF. J is TRBJ1-1 and V is TRBV30; TRBD1 matches at 7 bases. With V trimmed by 4 bases and J by 5 bases, 7 bases remained unmatched. CDR1 and CDR2 (germline): GTSNPN, SVGIG (reference sequence). CDR3 size: 13 residues.

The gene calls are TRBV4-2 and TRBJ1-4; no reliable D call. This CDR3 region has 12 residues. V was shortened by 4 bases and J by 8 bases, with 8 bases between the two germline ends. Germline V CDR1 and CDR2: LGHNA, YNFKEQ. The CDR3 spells CASSLLGEKLFF. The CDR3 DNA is TGTGCCAGCAGCCTGTTGGGGGAAAAACTGTTTTTT.

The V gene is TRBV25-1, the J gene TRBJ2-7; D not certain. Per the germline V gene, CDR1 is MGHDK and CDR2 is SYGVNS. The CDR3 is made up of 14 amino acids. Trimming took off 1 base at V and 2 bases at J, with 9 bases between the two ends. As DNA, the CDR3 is TGTGCCAGCAGTGAATTTATTCCCCCCTACGAGCAGTACTTC. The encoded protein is CASSEFIPPYEQYF.

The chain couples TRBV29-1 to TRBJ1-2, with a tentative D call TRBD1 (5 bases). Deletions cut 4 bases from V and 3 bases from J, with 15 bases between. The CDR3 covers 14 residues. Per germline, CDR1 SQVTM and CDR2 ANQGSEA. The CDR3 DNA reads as TGCAGCGTTGGGGACGCGACAGTACACTATGGCTACACCTTC. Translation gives CSVGDATVHYGYTF.